Listed below are T cell receptor beta chains from one sample, sequenced in a study of a mutant IDH1 vaccine in newly diagnosed glioma. Sequencing used immunoSEQ multiplex PCR; TCRdb keeps in-frame clones, though not all of them. The table records 45,000 to 65,000 clones, 65% of them present only once. For these receptors, no antigen is known. The sequencing used peripheral blood mononuclear cells (PBMCs), collected from a glioma patient whose treatment included an IDH1 peptide vaccine. Source of these receptors: a man in his forties with glioma. Some clones in this sample may be carry-over from other donors' samples. The CDR3 runs from the conserved cysteine through the conserved F or W. A D gene is named only where the DNA matches it firmly. Not every row has a clone size; where given, it reads once, few, many or a size class.

V gene	clone size	D gene	J gene	CDR3 DNA	CDR3 protein
TRBV10-1	NA	NA	TRBJ1-4	TGCGCCAGCAGTGAGTCGCACAAGGAAAAACTGTTTTTT	CASSESHKEKLFF
TRBV10-3	NA	NA	TRBJ1-5	TGTGCCATCAGTGAAGAACTTAGCAATCAGCCCCAGCATTTT	CAISEELSNQPQHF
TRBV30	NA	NA	TRBJ2-5	TGTGCCTGGAGTGTAACGGGGCGGGGAGAGACCCAGTACTTC	CAWSVTGRGETQYF
TRBV27	once	NA	TRBJ2-6	TGTGCCAGCAGTCCGTTAAAGCGTTCTGGGGCCAACGTCCTGACTTTC	CASSPLKRSGANVLTF
TRBV5-6	few	TRBD1	TRBJ2-2	TGTGCCAGCAGCCTCCTACAATTCCGGGACAGGGGTAATGGCGGGGAGCTGTTTTTT	CASSLLQFRDRGNGGELFF
TRBV4-1	NA	NA	TRBJ1-6	TGCGCCAGCAGCCAAGTAATAGGGGGATTCAATTCACCCCTCCACTTT	CASSQVIGGFNSPLHF
TRBV19	few	NA	TRBJ1-6	TGTGCCAGTAGTATTTCCCCGGGAGGCATCATAAGGTCACCCCTCCACTTT	CASSISPGGIIRSPLHF
TRBV5-6	once	NA	TRBJ2-7	TGTGCCAGCAGCTTGGGGGGGCTCGGACGATACGAGCAGTACTTC	CASSLGGLGRYEQYF
TRBV6-5	NA	NA	TRBJ1-2	TGTGCCAGCAGTTATGATGCAGGGGCGGGGTATGGCTACACCTTC	CASSYDAGAGYGYTF
TRBV18	NA	NA	TRBJ2-3	TGTGCCAGCTCACCACTCGCAGGAGCCACAGATACGCAGTATTTT	CASSPLAGATDTQYF
TRBV2	few	NA	TRBJ2-7	TGTGCCAGCAGTGAGAGACGGTGGGACGAGCAGTACTTC	CASSERRWDEQYF
TRBV2	NA	NA	TRBJ1-1	TGTGCCAGCGCCGTTTTAGCCAACACTGAAGCTTTCTTT	CASAVLANTEAFF
TRBV6-1	few	NA	TRBJ2-7	TGTGCCAGCAGTGAGGCTGTCCACGAGCAGTACTTC	CASSEAVHEQYF
TRBV18	once	NA	TRBJ1-5	TGTGCCAGCTCCCCCCGGGGCGGCAATCAGCCCCAGCATTTT	CASSPRGGNQPQHF
TRBV13	once	NA	TRBJ2-2	TGTGCCAGCAGCTTAGGGGGCCCGACCGGGGAGCTGTTTTTT	CASSLGGPTGELFF
TRBV2	NA	TRBD1	TRBJ1-6	TGTGCCAGCAGAGACAGGGGTAATTCACCCCTCCACTTT	CASRDRGNSPLHF
TRBV30	NA	NA	TRBJ1-4	TGTGCCTGGAGGGGAGGGTCCACAACTAATGAAAAACTGTTTTTT	CAWRGGSTTNEKLFF
TRBV2	NA	NA	TRBJ1-1	TGTGCCAGCAGTGAAGCGGTGGCGAACACTGAAGCTTTCTTT	CASSEAVANTEAFF
TRBV27	NA	NA	TRBJ2-7	TGTGCCAGCAGTTTTGGGTCCACCTACGAGCAGTACTTC	CASSFGSTYEQYF
TRBV7-9	NA	NA	TRBJ2-5	TGTGCCAGCAGCCCCCGACTAGGAGAGACCCAGTACTTC	CASSPRLGETQYF
TRBV4-2	NA	NA	TRBJ1-2	TGTGCCAGCAGCCAAGAGGTGGGGGATGAGAGGAACTATGGCTACACCTTC	CASSQEVGDERNYGYTF
TRBV18	NA	NA	TRBJ1-1	TGTGCCAGCTTCACAGGGAGTGGGAGTACTGAAGCTTTCTTT	CASFTGSGSTEAFF
TRBV5-1	NA	NA	TRBJ1-4	TGCGCCAGCAGCTACCAGGCAGGGGCGGAAAAACTGTTTTTT	CASSYQAGAEKLFF
TRBV5-4	NA	NA	TRBJ1-1	TGTGCCAGCAGCGGACACAGGGCGAACACTGAAGCTTTCTTT	CASSGHRANTEAFF
TRBV27	NA	TRBD1	TRBJ2-7	TGTGCCAGCAGTTTGGGACAGGACTACGAGCAGTACTTC	CASSLGQDYEQYF
TRBV2	few	TRBD2	TRBJ2-5	TGTGCCAGCGTGAAGCGGGGGGGGCCTAGTGAGACCCAGTACTTC	CASVKRGGPSETQYF
TRBV2	once	TRBD2	TRBJ2-5	TGTGCCAGCAGTGGCCCTAGCGGGGGGGCCGGGGAGACCCAGTACTTC	CASSGPSGGAGETQYF
TRBV29-1	NA	NA	TRBJ2-3	TGCAGCGTTCCTTTCAACCCCGGCCGCACAGATACGCAGTATTTT	CSVPFNPGRTDTQYF
TRBV4-2	NA	NA	TRBJ1-5	TGTGCCAGCAGCCAAGATTGGACATCGACCCGGCAGCCCCAGCATTTT	CASSQDWTSTRQPQHF
TRBV19	NA	TRBD2	TRBJ2-1	TGTGCCAGTAGTCCTACTAGCGGGGGGGCCAATGAGCAGTTCTTC	CASSPTSGGANEQFF
TRBV6-6	NA	NA	TRBJ2-3	TGTGCCAGCAGTGACAGAAAGAACACAGATACGCAGTATTTT	CASSDRKNTDTQYF
TRBV14	few	NA	TRBJ1-1	TGTGCCAGCAGCCCCCTGGGGGTGGACACTGAAGCTTTCTTT	CASSPLGVDTEAFF
TRBV9	NA	NA	TRBJ1-1	TGTGCCAGCAGCGCTGGTGAGGCAGGGACTAGAACTGAAGCTTTCTTT	CASSAGEAGTRTEAFF
TRBV25-1	NA	NA	TRBJ2-7	TGTGCCAGCAGGGATTCGAACAGGGATCAGTACTTC	CASRDSNRDQYF
TRBV5-5	NA	TRBD2	TRBJ2-7	TGTGCCAGCAGCACCCCCCGGGGGGGGAGGAACGAGCAGTACTTC	CASSTPRGGRNEQYF
TRBV5-8	NA	NA	TRBJ2-3	TGTGCCAGCAGCTCCACCCTGAGTACGCAGTATTTT	CASSSTLSTQYF